The 21 T cell receptor beta chains below all came from one sample that was sequenced in a study of beta chain features in type 1 diabetes. Findings and limits, study-wide: The study found moderately but significantly shorter TCRB CDR3s in all four CD4+ subsets of Type 1 diabetes patients.

The antigens of these receptors remain unknown. Every isolated RNA sample was fully reverse transcribed, so sequencing captured expressed TCRB transcripts. Clones were read by immunoSEQ multiplex PCR, and TCRdb kept only the in-frame ones, dropping some. The table has roughly 340,000 clones, approximately 12% seen once. The sample comprised naive CD4+ T cells from blood. The origin of the receptors is a young woman with type 1 diabetes.

This rearrangement joins TRBV30 to TRBJ1-2, with 7 positions matching TRBD1. The CDR3 is 12 amino acids. Germline CDR1 GTSNPN, CDR2 SVGIG (reference sequence). V shed 6 bases, J shed 4 bases, and the junction held 5 bases outside the gene matches. The DNA of the CDR3 is TGTGCCTGCAACCACAGGGGCTATGGCTACACCTTC. Residues: CACNHRGYGYTF.

This chain links TRBV19 with TRBJ1-2, with D hard to call. In germline, CDR1 is LNHDA, CDR2 SQIVND (reference sequence). CDR3 length: 13 amino acids. Trimming shortened V by 5 bases and J by 2 bases, and 9 bases separated the two germline ends. CDR3 amino acids: CASSRDPNYGYTF. The CDR3, as DNA: TGTGCCAGTAGTCGGGATCCGAACTATGGCTACACCTTC.

This clone showed up just a few times. The rearrangement joins TRBV5-4 to TRBJ2-7; TRBD2 matches 10 bases. The CDR3 consists of 15 residues. V dropped 3 bases and J dropped 3; count of bases not matched to a gene: 6. CDR1 and CDR2 from the germline V gene are SGHNT and YYREEE (reference sequence). The CDR3 region is CASSSQIAGGYEQYF. In nucleotides, the CDR3 is TGTGCCAGCAGCTCCCAGATAGCGGGAGGCTACGAGCAGTACTTC. Variable domain in full (rest from reference TRBV5-4 and TRBJ2-7): ETGVTQSPTHLIKTRGQQVTLRCSSQSGHNTVSWYQQALGQGPQFIFQYYREEENGRGNFPPRFSGLQFPNYSSELNVNALELDDSALYLCASSSQIAGGYEQYFGPGTRLTVT.

This clone was observed a few times. V is TRBV7-3 and J is TRBJ2-1, with no clear D. V lost 5 bases and J lost 0, with 14 bases in between. Per the germline V gene, CDR1 is SGHTA and CDR2 is FQGTGA. The length of the CDR3 is 16 residues. For the CDR3, the DNA is TGTGCCAGCAGCGCAACGGGTTGGAGCTCCTACAATGAGCAGTTCTTC. Translating it yields CASSATGWSSYNEQFF.

This clone came up a few times. The chain carries TRBV30 and TRBJ1-2; no definite D call. The V and J ends lost 4 bases and 6 bases respectively, with 21 bases between them. The CDR3 sequence is 15 residues long. CDR1 and CDR2 from the germline V gene are GTSNPN and SVGIG (reference sequence). The CDR3 DNA reads as TGTGCCTGGACCTCTACACGGGGAATGTTGGATGGCTACACCTTC. Its translation is CAWTSTRGMLDGYTF.

V is TRBV27 and J is TRBJ2-3; 9 bases are shared with TRBD2. Germline CDR1 is MNHEY and CDR2 is SMNVEV (reference sequence). The CDR3 runs to 15 residues. V was pared by 8 bases and J by 4 bases, with 10 bases of the junction left unmatched. The CDR3 sequence: CASGARLAVADTQYF. CDR3 nucleotide sequence: TGTGCCAGCGGGGCAAGACTAGCGGTCGCAGATACGCAGTATTTT.

V usage is TRBV2 and J usage is TRBJ1-2; 9 nucleotides line up with TRBD1. The CDR3 runs to 17 residues. The trim removed 7 bases at V and 0 bases at J, leaving 12 bases unmatched. The germline CDR1 and CDR2 sequences are SNHLY and FYNNEI. The CDR3, as DNA: TGTGCCAGCAATCGGGACAGGGCCTATCCTACTAACTATGGCTACACCTTC. Amino acid sequence: CASNRDRAYPTNYGYTF.

Only a few counts were recorded for this clone. J is TRBJ2-5 and V is TRBV7-2, with TRBD2 as a possible D gene (5 bases). Looked up from germline, CDR1 is SGHTA and CDR2 is FQGNSA. V lost 7 bases and J lost 4, with 13 bases in between. CDR3 size: 13 residues. This chain's CDR3 is CASKDRGRETQYF. CDR3 nucleotide sequence: TGTGCCAGCAAGGACCGCGGGCGAGAGACCCAGTACTTC.

This clone was seen only a few times. The chain joins TRBV7-9 to TRBJ2-2, with 11 bases matching TRBD2. The CDR3 sequence is 15 residues long. V gave up 5 bases and J gave up 6 bases; unmatched junction bases: 5. In germline, CDR1 is SEHNR, CDR2 FQNEAQ (reference sequence). The CDR3 spells CASSPGLAVPGELFF. CDR3 nucleotide sequence: TGTGCCAGCAGCCCGGGACTAGCGGTCCCCGGGGAGCTGTTTTTT. The full variable domain, in which reference TRBV7-9 and TRBJ2-2 provide the parts outside the CDR3, is DTGVSQNPRHKITKRGQNVTFRCDPISEHNRLYWYRQTLGQGPEFLTYFQNEAQLEKSRLLSDRFSAERPKGSFSTLEIQRTEQGDSAMYLCASSPGLAVPGELFFGEGSRLTVL.

This rearrangement joins TRBV5-1 to TRBJ2-2, with TRBD1 matching over 9 bases. CDR3 length: 17 amino acids. Germline V gene lookup returns CDR1 SGHRS and CDR2 YFSETQ. V trimming: 4 bases; J trimming: 7 bases; junction bases outside the gene matches: 14. The CDR3 loop is CASSPGQGPLRGGELFF. Written as DNA, the CDR3 is TGCGCCAGCAGCCCAGGACAGGGGCCGCTTAGAGGCGGGGAGCTGTTTTTT. The whole variable domain, filled in from reference TRBV5-1 and TRBJ2-2, reads KAGVTQTPRYLIKTRGQQVTLSCSPISGHRSVSWYQQTPGQGLQFLFEYFSETQRNKGNFPGRFSGRQFSNSRSEMNVSTLELGDSALYLCASSPGQGPLRGGELFFGEGSRLTVL.

This chain uses TRBV18 with TRBJ1-2; D uncertain. The CDR3 runs to 13 residues. Germline CDR1 reads KGHSH; CDR2 reads LQKENI. The V gene lost 3 bases and the J gene lost 7 bases, with 12 bases spanning the gap. DNA of the CDR3: TGTGCCAGCTCACCGGGGTACGGGGTTGGCTACACCTTC. This translates into CASSPGYGVGYTF.

The sample holds a few counts of this clone. CDR3 loop: CASSPGAYEQYV. CDR3 nucleotides: TGTGCCAGCAGCCCGGGAGCCTACGAGCAGTACGTC. The V call is TRBV21-1, the J call TRBJ2-7; the table's D call, TRBD2, has no DNA check behind it. TRBV21-1 is a pseudogene segment. This CDR3 has 12 amino acids.

This sequence joins TRBV4-3 and TRBJ2-1; maybe TRBD2 (6 bases). Deletions cut 1 base from V and 14 bases from J, with 12 bases between. CDR1 and CDR2 from the germline V gene are LGHNA and YSLEER. The CDR3 length is 12 residues. The CDR3 here is CASSQGRGLKFF. The CDR3 DNA sequence: TGCGCCAGCAGCCAAGGCCGGGGACTGAAGTTCTTC.

This clone was detected only a few times. V is TRBV30 and J is TRBJ2-7, with 10 bases aligning to TRBD1. After removal of 4 bases from V and 4 bases from J, the junction contained 10 bases not matched to a gene. Looked up from germline, CDR1 is GTSNPN and CDR2 is SVGIG (reference sequence). The CDR3 totals 15 residues. The CDR3 protein is CAWTSPGQGVYEQYF. CDR3 DNA: TGTGCCTGGACCTCCCCCGGACAGGGGGTTTACGAGCAGTACTTC.

This clone was found a few times. The chain recombines TRBV6-5 with TRBJ2-1, with TRBD1 matching over 9 bases. Germline V gene data show CDR1 as MNHEY and CDR2 as SVGAGI. J was trimmed by 8 bases and V by 0 bases; bases with no gene match: 5. This CDR3 comprises 15 residues. The DNA of the CDR3 is TGTGCCAGCAGTTACTCATCAGACAGGGGGTATGAGCAGTTCTTC. Encoded protein: CASSYSSDRGYEQFF.

This clone was observed a few times. The V and J genes are TRBV7-2 and TRBJ2-1; 7 bases agree with TRBD2. The germline CDR1 and CDR2 sequences are SGHTA and FQGNSA. V shed 1 base and J 9 bases; nucleotides not matched to a gene: 12. This CDR3 is 16 amino acids long. The CDR3 DNA follows: TGTGCCAGCAGCTTAGTGTCTCAGCGGGGCCATCCTGAGCAGTTCTTC. It encodes CASSLVSQRGHPEQFF.

In this sample, this clone turned up a few times. The V gene is TRBV7-9, the J gene TRBJ1-1, with unresolved D. This CDR3 contains 11 residues. Germline CDR1 is SEHNR and CDR2 is FQNEAQ (reference sequence). The ends were cut back, 5 bases at V and 4 bases at J, with 5 bases in the middle. CDR3 DNA: TGTGCCAGCAGCCAGTCCACTGAAGCTTTCTTT. Protein sequence: CASSQSTEAFF.

This clone has only a few counts. CDR3 nucleotides: TGTGCCAGCAGCGGTCAGGGCACCGGGGAGCTGTTTTTT. This gives the protein CASSGQGTGELFF. The chain joins TRBV7-3 to TRBJ2-2, with D possibly TRBD1 on 5 matching bases. Germline CDR1 SGHTA, CDR2 FQGTGA. This CDR3 is built from 13 residues. Trimming removed 5 bases from V and 4 bases from J, with 8 bases in between.

This clone has a handful of counts. The chain links TRBV7-9 to TRBJ2-1; 12 nucleotides match TRBD2. Looked up from germline, CDR1 is SEHNR and CDR2 is FQNEAQ (reference sequence). V lost 5 bases, J lost 6 bases, and 5 bases stayed unmatched. The CDR3 has 15 residues. In DNA form, the CDR3 reads TGTGCCAGCAGCCGCAGACTAGCGGGAGCCAATGAGCAGTTCTTC. It encodes CASSRRLAGANEQFF.

The gene calls are TRBV15 and TRBJ1-2; possibly TRBD1 for D (6 bases). This CDR3 contains 14 residues. V shed 1 base and J shed 6 bases, with 12 bases lying between them. Germline assignment: CDR1 LNHNV and CDR2 YYDKDF (reference sequence). This CDR3 reads CATSRGTDGDGYTF. In DNA, the CDR3 is TGTGCCACCAGCAGAGGGACAGACGGAGATGGCTACACCTTC.

V is TRBV7-9 and J is TRBJ2-2, with unresolved D. The CDR3 is 13 residues long. Germline CDR1 reads SEHNR; CDR2 reads FQNEAQ (reference sequence). Trimming removed 5 bases from V and 12 bases from J, with 16 bases in between. The CDR3 loop reads CASSLPGSSKLFF. In DNA, the CDR3 is TGTGCCAGCAGCCTTCCCGGTTCTTCGAAGCTGTTTTTT.